The 29 T cell receptor beta chains listed next were all sequenced from one sample in a study of radiotherapy plus CTLA-4 blockade in lung cancer listed by TCRdb under 2018. The method was the immunoSEQ multiplex PCR assay. Held by TCRdb, this immuneACCESS table contains in-frame sequences only and omits some clones. Under half of the omission traces to an unresolved V gene where checked; the cause of the rest is unknown. A total of tens of thousands of clones appear in this sample, about 68% of them only once. Of the sample, 8.5% to 9% falls within the top ten clones. Sequencing used peripheral blood, obtained from a patient treated with radiotherapy plus ipilimumab. The receptors were gathered from a human donor with non-small cell lung cancer who had stable disease on radiotherapy plus ipilimumab.

The rearrangement joins TRBV10-2 to TRBJ1-6; D remains ambiguous. The CDR3 consists of 15 residues. V gave up 1 base and J gave up 5 bases, with 9 bases separating them. Germline V gene lookup returns CDR1 WSHSY and CDR2 SAAADI. The CDR3 region is CASSEYGVDNSPLHF. The DNA of the CDR3 is TGCGCCAGCAGTGAGTATGGGGTCGATAATTCACCCCTCCACTTT.

The chain has TRBV18 and TRBJ1-2; TRBD1 matches 7 bases. Germline values: CDR1 KGHSH, CDR2 LQKENI. V dropped 0 bases and J dropped 8; count of bases not matched to a gene: 6. CDR3 size: 14 residues. This CDR3 is CASSPPQTRGGYTF. CDR3 in DNA: TGTGCCAGCTCACCACCCCAAACCAGGGGGGGCTACACCTTC.

The chain combines TRBV9 with TRBJ2-2; D is possibly TRBD1 (5 bases). The CDR3 loop spans 16 amino acids. CDR1 SGDLS and CDR2 YYNGEE come from the germline V gene. Trimming removed 4 bases at V and 4 bases at J, with 17 bases between. The DNA of the CDR3 is TGTGCCAGCAGCTTCCGACCGTCGCAGGGCACCGGGGAGCTGTTTTTT. Translated, it gives CASSFRPSQGTGELFF.

The chain is built from TRBV6-4 and TRBJ1-1, with D perhaps TRBD1 (5 bases). In germline, CDR1 is MRHNA, CDR2 SNTAGT. This CDR3 is built from 16 residues. Between the trimmed V and J ends, which lost 4 bases and 4 bases, there was a span of 19 bases. Here the CDR3 DNA reads TGTGCCAGCAGTGCAACCCTGCAAAGGGGAATCACTGAAGCTTTCTTT. Protein sequence: CASSATLQRGITEAFF.

The genes are TRBV19 and TRBJ1-1; tentatively, D is TRBD1 (6 bases). Looked up from germline, CDR1 is LNHDA and CDR2 is SQIVND (reference sequence). V was shortened by 3 bases and J by 1 base, with 9 bases between the two germline ends. The CDR3 contains 14 residues. CDR3 nucleotides: TGTGCCAGTAGTATGGAACAGGGGAACACTGAAGCTTTCTTT. As protein: CASSMEQGNTEAFF.

The chain recombines TRBV9 with TRBJ2-5; 8 positions match TRBD1. Germline CDR1 is SGDLS and CDR2 is YYNGEE. The V and J ends lost 4 bases and 6 bases, in that order; junction bases with no gene match: 8. This CDR3 contains 14 residues. The CDR3 reads CASSSWTGLQTQYF. The CDR3 DNA reads TGTGCCAGCAGCTCATGGACAGGGCTACAGACCCAGTACTTC.

V usage is TRBV5-1 and J usage is TRBJ1-1, with D perhaps matching TRBD1 (5 bases). Germline assignment: CDR1 SGHRS and CDR2 YFSETQ. V dropped 2 bases and J dropped 6 bases, with 11 bases sitting between them. The CDR3 covers 13 residues. The CDR3 coding sequence is TGCGCCAGCAGCTTCAGGGTGGGGGCTGAAGCTTTCTTT. Its protein product is CASSFRVGAEAFF.

The CDR3 DNA reads TGCGCCAGCAGCTTGGAAGGTGTTGGCAATCAGCCCCAGCATTTT. It specifies CASSLEGVGNQPQHF. This chain links TRBV5-1 with TRBJ1-5; the D is unclear. The V end was cut by 0 bases, the J end by 2 bases, with 9 bases between. Per germline, CDR1 SGHRS and CDR2 YFSETQ. This CDR3 is 15 amino acids long.

In this sample, this clone turned up a few times. The rearrangement uses TRBV7-2 and TRBJ1-2; tentative D call: TRBD1 (6 bases). Germline values: CDR1 SGHTA, CDR2 FQGNSA. V was cut by 3 bases and J by 2 bases, with 10 bases left in between. The CDR3 is 14 amino acids. DNA of the CDR3: TGTGCCAGCAGCTTGAGACAGGCAAACTATGGCTACACCTTC. Residues: CASSLRQANYGYTF.

The chain employs TRBV27 and TRBJ1-1; 7 nucleotides agree with TRBD1. The CDR3 has 15 amino acids. The V segment lost 0 bases and the J segment 0 bases; nucleotides outside the gene matches: 1. Germline lookup yields CDR1 MNHEY and CDR2 SMNVEV (reference sequence). CDR3 residues: CASSLSTGMNTEAFF. The CDR3, as DNA: TGTGCCAGCAGTTTATCGACAGGGATGAACACTGAAGCTTTCTTT.

The chain combines TRBV6-1 with TRBJ2-2, with 7 bases identical to TRBD1. The germline CDR1 and CDR2 sequences are MNHNS and SASEGT. This CDR3 has 18 amino acids. J lost 0 bases, V lost 4 bases, and 11 bases had no gene match. This chain's CDR3 is CASSATARQGTNTGELFF. In DNA, the CDR3 is TGTGCCAGCAGTGCCACCGCAAGACAGGGAACGAACACCGGGGAGCTGTTTTTT.

The rearrangement links TRBV5-1 to TRBJ1-2; D perhaps matches TRBD1 (6 bases). The germline gives CDR1 SGHRS, CDR2 YFSETQ. The V gene lost 5 bases and the J gene lost 2 bases, with 10 bases spanning the gap. This CDR3 has 13 amino acids. DNA for the CDR3: TGCGCCAGCAGGGAAGGACAGAACTATGGCTACACCTTC. Protein product: CASREGQNYGYTF.

The chain carries TRBV12-5 and TRBJ2-3; 13 positions agree with TRBD2. CDR3 length: 17 residues. From germline, CDR1 is LGHNT and CDR2 FRNRAP. Trimming took 0 bases from V and 4 from J; bases not matched to a gene: 4. CDR3 in amino acids: CASGLVHGTSGADTQYF. The DNA for the CDR3 is TGTGCTAGTGGTTTGGTCCACGGGACTAGCGGGGCAGATACGCAGTATTTT.

The CDR3 reads CASSLDRDPLRTQYF. The CDR3 coding sequence is TGTGCCAGCAGCTTAGACAGGGACCCACTGAGGACCCAGTACTTC. The gene calls are TRBV5-6 and TRBJ2-5; 7 positions agree with TRBD1. Looked up from germline, CDR1 is SGHDT and CDR2 is YYEEEE. The CDR3 has 15 amino acids. The ends lost 2 bases at V and 7 bases at J; junction bases unmatched: 11. Using reference TRBV5-6 and TRBJ2-5 for the parts outside the CDR3, the full variable domain is DAGVTQSPTHLIKTRGQQVTLRCSPKSGHDTVSWYQQALGQGPQFIFQYYEEEERQRGNFPDRFSGHQFPNYSSELNVNALLLGDSALYLCASSLDRDPLRTQYFGPGTRLLVL.

CDR3 sequence (DNA): TGTGCCAGCTCACCACCAACGGTGAAAGAAAAACTGTTTTTT. It specifies CASSPPTVKEKLFF. The rearrangement uses TRBV18 and TRBJ1-4; no clear D. The V end lost 0 bases, the J end lost 8 bases, and 10 bases lay between the germline ends. Germline V lookup: CDR1 KGHSH, CDR2 LQKENI. This CDR3 spans 14 amino acids.

The chain is built from TRBV5-4 and TRBJ1-6, with 12 bases matching TRBD1. Germline V gene lookup returns CDR1 SGHNT and CDR2 YYREEE (reference sequence). Trimming took 4 bases from V and 0 from J; bases not matched to a gene: 11. This CDR3 is 20 amino acids long. CDR3 residues: CASSERTGTGGASYNSPLHF. The DNA for the CDR3 is TGTGCCAGCAGCGAACGCACCGGGACAGGGGGCGCCTCCTATAATTCACCCCTCCACTTT.

The rearrangement uses TRBV6-5 and TRBJ1-2; perhaps TRBD1 as D (5 bases). The V gene's germline CDR1 is MNHEY and CDR2 SVGAGI. V lost 4 bases and J 2 bases, leaving 14 bases between the germline ends. This CDR3 has 15 amino acids. The CDR3 DNA reads as TGTGCCAGCAGTTCCCCGGGACGGACGAACTATGGCTACACCTTC. It encodes CASSSPGRTNYGYTF.

In its sample, this clone was seen once. This chain uses TRBV27 with TRBJ1-2; D remains unclear. Per the germline V gene, CDR1 is MNHEY and CDR2 is SMNVEV (reference sequence). With 3 bases removed from V and 1 base from J, the gap between germline ends came to 9 bases. The CDR3 spans 14 residues. The CDR3 sequence: CASSFRGDNYGYTF. The CDR3 nucleotides read TGTGCCAGCAGTTTCCGGGGAGATAACTATGGCTACACCTTC.

The V and J genes are TRBV7-2 and TRBJ1-5; D is unclear. The CDR3 totals 13 residues. V was shortened by 1 base and J by 7 bases, with 8 bases between the two germline ends. CDR1 and CDR2 from the germline V gene are SGHTA and FQGNSA. DNA for the CDR3: TGTGCCAGCAGCTTAGTGGTAGGGCAGCCCCAGCATTTT. This gives the protein CASSLVVGQPQHF.

This sequence joins TRBV7-9 and TRBJ1-1; D gene ambiguous. The CDR3 sequence is 13 residues long. The V end was cut by 1 base, the J end by 8 bases, with 11 bases between. Germline CDR1 is SEHNR and CDR2 is FQNEAQ (reference sequence). The CDR3 coding sequence is TGTGCCAGCAGCTTAGAAGGGTTCCGCGAAGCTTTCTTT. Protein product: CASSLEGFREAFF.

The CDR3 sequence: CASKENQGFTDTQYF. As DNA, the CDR3 is TGCGCCAGCAAAGAGAACCAGGGATTCACAGATACGCAGTATTTT. J is TRBJ2-3 and V is TRBV5-1; the D gene is possibly TRBD1 (5 bases). There are 15 residues in the CDR3. Trimming stripped 6 bases from V and 2 bases from J, with 16 bases between. Germline CDR1 and CDR2: SGHRS and YFSETQ.

V is TRBV7-9 and J is TRBJ2-3, with D possibly called TRBD1 or TRBD2 (5 bases each). Germline V gives CDR1 SEHNR, CDR2 FQNEAQ (reference sequence). The length of the CDR3 is 14 residues. With 5 bases removed from V and 4 bases from J, the gap between germline ends came to 13 bases. CDR3 loop: CASSPGTAPDTQYF. The DNA for the CDR3 is TGTGCCAGCAGCCCCGGGACCGCCCCAGATACGCAGTATTTT.

The chain employs TRBV7-9 and TRBJ1-1; unclear D gene. V lost 1 base and J lost 1, with 7 bases in between. The germline CDR1 and CDR2 sequences are SEHNR and FQNEAQ (reference sequence). The length of the CDR3 is 14 residues. This chain's CDR3 is CASSLDLGNTEAFF. In nucleotides, the CDR3 is TGTGCCAGCAGCTTAGATCTGGGGAACACTGAAGCTTTCTTT.

The chain joins TRBV5-8 to TRBJ1-4, with 8 positions matching TRBD1. V shed 4 bases, J shed 2 bases, and the junction held 4 bases outside the gene matches. This CDR3 contains 15 residues. The germline gives CDR1 SGHTS, CDR2 YDEGEE. CDR3 nucleotide sequence: TGTGCCAGCAGCCAATGGACAGGGACTAATGAAAAACTGTTTTTT. It yields the protein CASSQWTGTNEKLFF.

The chain uses TRBV18 and TRBJ1-2; the match to TRBD1 covers 7 bases. Germline V gene sequence: CDR1 KGHSH, CDR2 LQKENI. V shed 2 bases and J 4 bases; nucleotides not matched to a gene: 7. This CDR3 has 15 amino acids. The CDR3 region is CASSPGTAEGYGYTF. CDR3 DNA: TGTGCCAGCTCACCAGGGACAGCGGAAGGCTATGGCTACACCTTC.

Points on this clone: At one end, the junction sequence differs from germline, possibly due to a read error. The chain uses TRBV7-9 and TRBJ1-3, with unresolved D. Germline V CDR1 and CDR2: SEHNR, FQNEAQ (reference sequence). CDR3 length: 12 amino acids. The CDR3 sequence is CASRLDGNTIYF. The CDR3 nucleotides read TGTGCCAGCAGGTTAGATGGAAACACCATATATTTT.

The chain uses TRBV28 and TRBJ1-2, with 8 bases identical to TRBD1. This CDR3 spans 16 amino acids. The J segment lost 3 bases and the V segment lost 5 bases, leaving 11 bases of the junction unmatched. The germline gives CDR1 MDHEN, CDR2 SYDVKM. The CDR3 nucleotides read TGTGCCAGCAGTCCAGGGGGCGCGGGGATTGACTATGGCTACACCTTC. It codes for CASSPGGAGIDYGYTF.

The J gene is TRBJ2-3, the V gene TRBV6-5; D unresolved. V was cut by 3 bases and J by 2 bases, with 15 bases left in between. Germline V lookup: CDR1 MNHEY, CDR2 SVGAGI. This CDR3 region has 16 residues. The CDR3, as DNA: TGTGCCAGCAGTTATCGAGTGAGGTCTAACACAGATACGCAGTATTTT. Amino acid sequence: CASSYRVRSNTDTQYF.

CDR3 coding DNA: TGTGCTAGTGGTTTCCAAACTAGCGGGGGGTCCTACAATGAGCAGTTCTTC. Translated: CASGFQTSGGSYNEQFF. This chain joins TRBV12-5 and TRBJ2-1; 12 bases are a match to TRBD2. The CDR3 has 17 residues. Trimming cost V 3 bases and J 1 base; bases outside gene matches: 4. CDR1 and CDR2 from the germline V gene are LGHNT and FRNRAP.